A single sample is the source of the 18 T cell receptor beta chains below, sequenced in a study of cytomegalovirus exposure and HLA in healthy donors. The PCR had 60 Vbeta and 13 Jbeta primers. Data came from immunoSEQ multiplex PCR; TCRdb stores just in-frame clones and leaves some out. This sample's table has under 60,000 clones. The sequenced sample was PBMCs. The receptors stem from a woman aged 25 to 39 in good health and CMV-seropositive.

The gene calls are TRBV10-2 and TRBJ2-1, with TRBD2 matching 12 bases. This CDR3 has 16 amino acids. Trimming took 0 bases from V and 7 from J; bases not matched to a gene: 4. Germline-derived CDR1 and CDR2 are WSHSY and SAAADI. The CDR3 nucleotides read TGCGCCAGCAGTGAGTCGCGACTAGCGGGAGTTAATGAGCAGTTCTTC. Amino acids: CASSESRLAGVNEQFF.

The chain joins TRBV5-1 to TRBJ2-7; 11 bases map to TRBD1. The germline V gene encodes CDR1 SGHRS and CDR2 YFSETQ. The CDR3 loop spans 16 amino acids. The junction had 8 bases not matched to a gene; V was cut back by 4 bases and J by 2 bases. The CDR3 DNA sequence: TGCGCCAGCAGCCTAGGGCCGGGACAGGGGGCCTACGAGCAGTACTTC. This translates into CASSLGPGQGAYEQYF.

This sequence joins TRBV19 and TRBJ2-7; D is unclear. The CDR3 extends over 13 amino acids. V was clipped by 5 bases and J by 5 bases, with 13 bases between them. Germline lookup yields CDR1 LNHDA and CDR2 SQIVND (reference sequence). The CDR3 bases are TGTGCCAGTAGTCCGACCCGGGTCCACGAGCAGTACTTC. This encodes CASSPTRVHEQYF.

For the CDR3, the DNA is TGTGCCAGCAGTGATTCCGCGGGGCCTGGTTCACCCCTCCACTTT. As protein: CASSDSAGPGSPLHF. The chain recombines TRBV6-1 with TRBJ1-6; TRBD1 is a possible D gene (5 bases). V was trimmed by 3 bases and J by 9 bases, leaving 15 bases between them. This CDR3 has 15 residues. Germline V lookup: CDR1 MNHNS, CDR2 SASEGT.

The chain links TRBV2 to TRBJ2-2; D is perhaps TRBD2 (7 bases). V lost 8 bases, J lost 7 bases, and 17 bases lay in between. CDR1 is SNHLY, CDR2 FYNNEI, per germline. The CDR3 totals 14 residues. The chain's CDR3 is CASRYREGGGELFF. The CDR3 region has the DNA TGTGCCAGCCGATACAGGGAGGGTGGCGGGGAGCTGTTTTTT.

V usage is TRBV29-1 and J usage is TRBJ2-5; 13 nucleotides align to TRBD2. The CDR3 is made up of 16 amino acids. Germline values: CDR1 SQVTM, CDR2 ANQGSEA. Losses at the gene ends were 7 bases for V and 4 bases for J; bases not matched to a gene: 12. CDR3 amino acids: CSASLGTSGVRETQYF. CDR3 nucleotides: TGCAGCGCTTCACTCGGGACTAGCGGGGTTCGAGAGACCCAGTACTTC.

The chain employs TRBV19 and TRBJ1-2; D not resolved. Germline V gives CDR1 LNHDA, CDR2 SQIVND (reference sequence). The germline V and J ends were trimmed by 6 bases and 0 bases, with 8 bases remaining between them. CDR3 length: 13 residues. The CDR3 DNA reads TGTGCCAGTAGCCCAACAGCTAACTATGGCTACACCTTC. Translating gives CASSPTANYGYTF.

The chain links TRBV15 to TRBJ1-3, with a possible D match to TRBD1 (5 bases). The ends were cut back, 3 bases at V and 3 bases at J, with 12 bases in the middle. The CDR3 sequence is 15 residues long. From germline, CDR1 is LNHNV and CDR2 YYDKDF (reference sequence). The CDR3 nucleotides are TGTGCCACCAGCAGGGCCGGGACTGGTGGAAACACCATATATTTT. It is translated as CATSRAGTGGNTIYF.

The chain combines TRBV6-1 with TRBJ1-2; D remains ambiguous. The CDR3 has 15 amino acids. Germline V lookup: CDR1 MNHNS, CDR2 SASEGT. Trimming took 3 bases from V and 0 from J, leaving 11 bases between them. The CDR3 is CASSDVQASNYGYTF. CDR3 coding DNA: TGTGCCAGCAGTGACGTCCAGGCGTCTAACTATGGCTACACCTTC.

The chain has TRBV6-5 and TRBJ2-3; maybe TRBD2 (5 bases). Germline CDR1 and CDR2: MNHEY and SVGAGI. The CDR3 has 14 amino acids. V lost 7 bases to trimming and J lost 2 bases, with 13 bases between them. In nucleotides, the CDR3 is TGTGCCAGCAAGACGGGCGGGCCCACAGATACGCAGTATTTT. It yields the protein CASKTGGPTDTQYF.

V and J are TRBV19 and TRBJ1-3; D possibly corresponds to TRBD1 (5 bases). The CDR3 extends over 15 amino acids. Trimming cost V 5 bases and J 1 base, with 12 bases left between them. The germline CDR1 and CDR2 sequences are LNHDA and SQIVND (reference sequence). CDR3 sequence reads: CASSARVGSGNTIYF. The CDR3 DNA follows: TGTGCCAGTAGTGCCAGGGTTGGGTCTGGAAACACCATATATTTT.

This chain uses TRBV29-1 with TRBJ1-1; D possibly corresponds to TRBD1 (5 bases). Trimming took off 4 bases at V and 5 bases at J, with 17 bases between the two ends. This CDR3 is 14 amino acids long. Germline V lookup: CDR1 SQVTM, CDR2 ANQGSEA. CDR3 coding DNA: TGCAGCGTTGGGGGGTTAAAGGGAGGTACTGAAGCTTTCTTT. This codes for CSVGGLKGGTEAFF.

This chain joins TRBV6-1 and TRBJ2-7; D is unresolved. V was shortened by 2 bases and J by 2 bases, with 10 bases between the two germline ends. The germline gives CDR1 MNHNS, CDR2 SASEGT. This CDR3 spans 14 amino acids. CDR3 DNA: TGTGCCAGCAGTGAATATGACTTGGCCTACGAGCAGTACTTC. Protein sequence: CASSEYDLAYEQYF.

The rearrangement uses TRBV6-1 and TRBJ1-1; D may be TRBD1 (5 bases). Germline loops: CDR1 MNHNS, CDR2 SASEGT. V shed 2 bases and J shed 2 bases, with 9 bases lying between them. The CDR3 totals 14 residues. CDR3: CASSEWRGNTEAFF. The CDR3 region has the DNA TGTGCCAGCAGTGAATGGAGGGGCAACACTGAAGCTTTCTTT.

The chain uses TRBV10-3 and TRBJ1-6; tentative D call: TRBD1 (5 bases). The ends were cut back, 3 bases at V and 2 bases at J, with 8 bases in the middle. The CDR3 is 15 amino acids. The V gene's germline CDR1 is ENHRY and CDR2 SYGVKD. The CDR3, as DNA: TGTGCCATCAGTGAAAGACAGACCTATAATTCACCCCTCCACTTT. Amino acid sequence: CAISERQTYNSPLHF.

The rearrangement joins TRBV7-9 to TRBJ1-2; D is perhaps TRBD1 (5 bases). From germline, CDR1 is SEHNR and CDR2 FQNEAQ (reference sequence). V was shortened by 5 bases and J by 4 bases, with 14 bases between the two germline ends. This CDR3 contains 14 residues. CDR3 in DNA: TGTGCCAGCAGCCCGAAGACAGCTGCCTATGGCTACACCTTC. It yields the protein CASSPKTAAYGYTF.

This rearrangement joins TRBV5-1 to TRBJ2-7, with D possibly being TRBD2 (5 bases). CDR1 is SGHRS, CDR2 YFSETQ, per germline. The ends were cut back, 4 bases at V and 3 bases at J, with 14 bases in the middle. This CDR3 comprises 14 residues. CDR3 region: CASSAQGRDYEQYF. As DNA, the CDR3 is TGCGCCAGCAGCGCCCAAGGCCGGGACTACGAGCAGTACTTC.

This sequence joins TRBV9 and TRBJ2-7; D remains ambiguous. The V and J ends lost 0 bases and 0 bases respectively, with 10 bases between them. Germline-derived CDR1 and CDR2 are SGDLS and YYNGEE. The CDR3 is 15 amino acids. For the CDR3, the DNA is TGTGCCAGCAGCGTAGCCTCGGCGGCCTCCTACGAGCAGTACTTC. Translating it yields CASSVASAASYEQYF. The full variable domain, in which reference TRBV9 and TRBJ2-7 provide the parts outside the CDR3, is DSGVTQTPKHLITATGQRVTLRCSPRSGDLSVYWYQQSLDQGLQFLIQYYNGEERAKGNILERFSAQQFPDLHSELNLSSLELGDSALYFCASSVASAASYEQYFGPGTRLTVT.